This paragraph covers one TCR beta chain sequence. As yet, its antigen is unknown. This sample was included in a study of T cell repertoires in cytomegalovirus infection. Study-level background: In public TCR beta signatures, there were indications of both CMV infection and matching HLA type.

TCRdb independently ran MiXCR on the reads; one entry per CDR3 protein. In the table there are approximately 500,000 distinct CDR3 sequences, less than 30% of which are singletons. Findings and caveats of the study: In two of eight donors, the top clonotype was HLA-C-restricted CMV-specific.

What was sequenced was PBMCs. This sequence originates from a human donor in good health (CMV status not recorded). Some clones in this sample may be carry-over from other donors' samples.

CDR3 in amino acids: CASSGQISNQPQHF. As DNA, the CDR3 is TGTGCCAGCAGTGGGCAGATTAGCAATCAGCCCCAGCATTTT. The rearrangement uses TRBV2 and TRBJ1-5; D is undetermined. Germline CDR1 is SNHLY and CDR2 is FYNNEI. There are 14 residues in the CDR3. The germline V and J ends were trimmed by 4 bases and 0 bases, with 7 bases remaining between them.